This entry lists 2 T cell receptor beta chains sequenced from one sample in a study of long-term antiretroviral therapy in people with HIV. Sequencing relied on immunoSEQ assay v3.0, run at survey level. Profiling relied on immunoSEQ multiplex PCR, and the TCRdb table lists in-frame clones only, not all of them. Of 30,000 to 35,000 clones in the sample, 65% to 85% were seen once. The specimen was unsorted PBMCs, collected 3 years after starting antiretroviral therapy. Every receptor here comes from a middle-aged man with HIV.

The chain is built from TRBV28 and TRBJ1-2, with D unclear. Germline CDR1 is MDHEN and CDR2 is SYDVKM. The V gene lost 1 base and the J gene lost 0 bases, with 6 bases spanning the gap. The CDR3 spans 14 residues. The CDR3 region has the DNA TGTGCCAGCAGTTTATTCGCAGCTAACTATGGCTACACCTTC. It translates to CASSLFAANYGYTF.

CDR3 nucleotide sequence: TGTGCCAGCAGTTTGGGACAGGGGGGCGGCTACACCTTC. As protein: CASSLGQGGGYTF. The chain uses TRBV28 and TRBJ1-2, with 11 bases aligning to TRBD1. V lost 3 bases and J lost 8; bases outside the gene matches: 2. The V gene's germline CDR1 is MDHEN and CDR2 SYDVKM. The CDR3 is 13 amino acids.